This TCR beta chain came from a study of blood T cell repertoires in COVID-19. Study as a whole: Specimens from acute and convalescent COVID-19 originated in the United States, Italy and Spain.

CDR1 SGHTA and CDR2 FQGTGA come from the germline V gene. The CDR3 is 15 residues long. V was pared by 5 bases and J by 5 bases, with 18 bases between. Source study methods: Amplification of reference gene primers was used by the study to estimate nucleated cell counts. Only in-frame clones appear in the TCRdb table, and some are missing; sequencing was by immunoSEQ multiplex PCR. From that table come the V and J calls and clone size; the DNA was used to work out D and trimming. The table lists about 46,000 clones, 80% to 90% of them singletons. The sequence was obtained from a human donor in a cohort sampled during active COVID-19. Source material: peripheral blood. V and J are TRBV7-3 and TRBJ1-1, with D uncertain. For the CDR3, the DNA is TGTGCCAGCAGCCCGCAGCGGACCCTCCTAACTGAAGCTTTCTTT. Translation gives CASSPQRTLLTEAFF.